Listed below are T cell receptor beta chains from one sample, sequenced in a study of ipilimumab plus nivolumab after autologous stem cell transplantation. Sequenced by immunoSEQ multiplex PCR; TCRdb stores in-frame clones only, minus some. This sample carries roughly 20,000 clones, 77% of them seen once, and the ten largest clones take roughly 20%. Source: PBMCs, taken in a trial of ipilimumab plus nivolumab as post-transplant consolidation. The source is a male donor with diffuse large B-cell lymphoma. CDR3s include the opening cysteine and the closing phenylalanine or tryptophan. The order of the fields is V gene, J gene, D gene, CDR3 protein. The D gene is left open where the match is weak.

V gene: TRBV4-2; J gene: TRBJ1-4; D gene: NA; CDR3 protein: CASSQGVPEGEKLFF
V gene: TRBV2; J gene: TRBJ2-1; D gene: NA; CDR3 protein: CASEGTSSSYNEQFF
V gene: TRBV5-4; J gene: TRBJ2-4; D gene: TRBD1; CDR3 protein: CASALGTGENIQYF
V gene: TRBV7-9; J gene: TRBJ2-6; D gene: TRBD2; CDR3 protein: CASLAASGANVLTF
V gene: TRBV28; J gene: TRBJ1-5; D gene: NA; CDR3 protein: CASSLVYQPQHF
V gene: TRBV18; J gene: TRBJ2-3; D gene: TRBD1; CDR3 protein: CASSPGQGTDTQYF
V gene: TRBV7-9; J gene: TRBJ1-2; D gene: NA; CDR3 protein: CASSLAIVTDYGYTF
V gene: TRBV27; J gene: TRBJ2-5; D gene: NA; CDR3 protein: CASSLSIMAGQYF
V gene: TRBV5-1; J gene: TRBJ2-6; D gene: NA; CDR3 protein: CASSLGPTVSSGANVLTF
V gene: TRBV7-9; J gene: TRBJ2-3; D gene: TRBD1; CDR3 protein: CASSLRTGGTDTQYF
V gene: TRBV29-1; J gene: TRBJ2-1; D gene: TRBD2; CDR3 protein: CSVVGTSGGFEQFF
V gene: TRBV23-1; J gene: TRBJ1-6; D gene: NA; CDR3 protein: CASPDRLFNSPLHF
V gene: TRBV19; J gene: TRBJ1-2; D gene: TRBD1; CDR3 protein: CASSRDWTGGGYTF
V gene: TRBV7-9; J gene: TRBJ2-3; D gene: NA; CDR3 protein: CASSQGTTDTQYF
V gene: TRBV18; J gene: TRBJ1-5; D gene: NA; CDR3 protein: CASSPRYTVSGTRELVGNQPQHF
V gene: TRBV19; J gene: TRBJ1-4; D gene: TRBD1; CDR3 protein: CASSIRTGFAEKLFF
V gene: TRBV30; J gene: TRBJ1-5; D gene: NA; CDR3 protein: CAWSQTVPNQPQHF
V gene: TRBV28; J gene: TRBJ2-1; D gene: NA; CDR3 protein: CASSFPAGRNNEQFF
V gene: TRBV7-9; J gene: TRBJ1-3; D gene: NA; CDR3 protein: CASSLWSPALSGNTIYF
V gene: TRBV2; J gene: TRBJ1-3; D gene: NA; CDR3 protein: CASRQGWNLNTIYF
V gene: TRBV19; J gene: TRBJ1-5; D gene: TRBD1; CDR3 protein: CASKVGTGNQPQHF
V gene: TRBV28; J gene: NA; D gene: NA; CDR3 protein: CASSLRGNRGGEQYF
V gene: TRBV18; J gene: TRBJ1-5; D gene: TRBD1; CDR3 protein: CASSTGQGGNQPQHF
V gene: TRBV28; J gene: TRBJ2-3; D gene: TRBD2; CDR3 protein: CASLSGGEGDTQYF
V gene: TRBV19; J gene: TRBJ2-6; D gene: TRBD1; CDR3 protein: CASSKQGTGANVLTF
V gene: TRBV9; J gene: TRBJ1-1; D gene: NA; CDR3 protein: CASSPRQRMNTEAFF
V gene: TRBV6-5; J gene: TRBJ2-5; D gene: NA; CDR3 protein: CASSYDLDSYQETQYF
V gene: TRBV7-7; J gene: TRBJ2-5; D gene: TRBD2; CDR3 protein: CASSLGGLAGVETQYF
V gene: TRBV5-5; J gene: TRBJ1-1; D gene: NA; CDR3 protein: CASSFVDSQAFF
V gene: TRBV11-3; J gene: TRBJ2-2; D gene: NA; CDR3 protein: CASSFCQGGDTGELFF
V gene: TRBV5-1; J gene: TRBJ1-3; D gene: NA; CDR3 protein: CASSQQGFVGNTIYF
V gene: TRBV5-4; J gene: NA; D gene: TRBD1; CDR3 protein: CASSQDPGTGVYEQYF
V gene: TRBV7-2; J gene: TRBJ2-7; D gene: TRBD2; CDR3 protein: CASSLTVAGAMRLYEQYF
V gene: TRBV15; J gene: TRBJ2-1; D gene: NA; CDR3 protein: CATNLGTYNEQFF
V gene: TRBV4-1; J gene: TRBJ2-7; D gene: TRBD1; CDR3 protein: CASSQESRDRGGEQYF
V gene: TRBV5-1; J gene: TRBJ2-3; D gene: TRBD1; CDR3 protein: CASSSAGTGHPSTDTQYF
V gene: TRBV7-2; J gene: TRBJ1-1; D gene: NA; CDR3 protein: CASSLARREAFF
V gene: TRBV20-1; J gene: TRBJ1-1; D gene: NA; CDR3 protein: CSARVRMGAFF
V gene: TRBV28; J gene: TRBJ1-6; D gene: NA; CDR3 protein: CASSFEGSSYNSPLHF
V gene: TRBV7-2; J gene: TRBJ1-2; D gene: NA; CDR3 protein: CASSLDGTNYGYTF
V gene: TRBV7-2; J gene: TRBJ2-6; D gene: NA; CDR3 protein: CASSRVGSSGANVLTF
V gene: TRBV18; J gene: TRBJ2-1; D gene: NA; CDR3 protein: CASSQGRTYNEQFF
V gene: TRBV5-6; J gene: TRBJ2-7; D gene: TRBD1; CDR3 protein: CASSIGQGRSYEQYF
V gene: TRBV4-1; J gene: TRBJ2-7; D gene: TRBD2; CDR3 protein: CASSLGLAGPEQYF
V gene: TRBV7-9; J gene: TRBJ2-7; D gene: NA; CDR3 protein: CASSLDRSEQYF
V gene: TRBV6-1; J gene: TRBJ1-5; D gene: NA; CDR3 protein: CASSEARHQPQHF
V gene: TRBV2; J gene: TRBJ2-5; D gene: NA; CDR3 protein: CASSEVSGLGETQYF
V gene: TRBV19; J gene: TRBJ2-5; D gene: TRBD1; CDR3 protein: CASSPGTGRETQYF
V gene: TRBV9; J gene: TRBJ2-3; D gene: NA; CDR3 protein: CASSPSGGGSTDTQYF
V gene: TRBV28; J gene: TRBJ2-5; D gene: TRBD1; CDR3 protein: CASSLFSGTGTGDETQYF
V gene: TRBV18; J gene: TRBJ2-1; D gene: TRBD1; CDR3 protein: CASSPNQGASYNEQFF